The present T cell receptor beta chain was sequenced within a study of T cells in tumors after PD-1 blockade. Overall study context: Either cemiplimab 350 mg every 2 weeks or pembrolizumab 200 mg every 3 weeks was given. A subset received ongoing vismodegib 150 mg daily alongside anti-PD-1 therapy. General observations from the study: Only pre- versus post-treatment comparisons showed clonal replacement.

In this sample, this clone turned up a few times. Its cognate antigen is unknown. Sequencing used immunoSEQ multiplex PCR; TCRdb keeps in-frame clones, though not all of them. The data contain 9,000 to 15,000 clones, 60% to 70% of them singletons. Sequenced material: tumor tissue, taken before anti-PD-1 treatment. This receptor was taken from a human donor with basal cell carcinoma.

The CDR3 DNA follows: TGTGCCAGCAGTAGCCTCGGGACAGTAACCTACAATGAGCAGTTCTTC. Translated, it gives CASSSLGTVTYNEQFF. V gene TRBV27 combines with J gene TRBJ2-1; 7 positions match TRBD1. The V gene end was trimmed by 5 bases and the J gene end by 2 bases; junction bases not matched to a gene: 9. Per germline, CDR1 MNHEY and CDR2 SMNVEV (reference sequence). This CDR3 region has 16 residues.